Listed below are T cell receptor beta chains from one sample, sequenced in a study of blood T cell repertoires in COVID-19. The assay was immunoSEQ multiplex PCR, and TCRdb's table has in-frame clones only and misses some. The profile shows fewer than 300,000 clones, roughly nine tenths of them singletons. Material for sequencing was peripheral blood. The origin of the receptors is a young woman with COVID-19, enrolled during active disease. Each CDR3 is given without its conserved first and last residue.

V	length	CDR3
TRBV10-1	12	ASSNRSNTGELF
TRBV5-4	14	ASSLSTSGGGKTQY
TRBV29-1	10	SAHRGLTEAF
TRBV19	14	ASSPTQRDRNTEAF
TRBV20-1	9	SAPVIETQY
TRBV24-1	13	ATSDSGRESDGYT
TRBV6-1	9	ASSEGQGLF
TRBV7-9	16	ASSLGLAGPTPQETQY
TRBV3-1/TRBV3-2	12	ASSQGQDNSPLH
TRBV11-2	14	ASSGLAGPRSYEQY
TRBV10-3	11	ATSGTENTEAF
TRBV6-6	16	ASSQPLIPGQVLYTQY
TRBV30	10	AQNYLNNEQF
TRBV11-2	13	ASSLRGAANEKLF
TRBV12-3/TRBV12-4	10	ASSPEQGPQH
TRBV18	12	ASSPGLENYEQY
TRBV14	10	ASSQAVYEQY
TRBV30	12	AWSVTGANQPQH
TRBV5-4	12	ASSLQGVSYGYT
TRBV5-1	13	ASSLLPGSQETQY
TRBV21-1	15	ASSKFSGQSEGYEQY
TRBV3-1/TRBV3-2	14	ASSQELGRGGTEAF
TRBV19	13	ASMGLAGTTYEQY
TRBV7-2	12	ASSLNGRVQPQH
TRBV3-1/TRBV3-2	10	ASSPSSYEQY
TRBV5-4	13	ASSADRGRDDEQF
TRBV27	14	ASSPILREYNSPLH
TRBV14	15	ASSQDTGKAGANVLT
TRBV7-8	12	ATREAGGGYEQY
TRBV7-2	14	ASSLFIGAAYNEQF
TRBV3-1/TRBV3-2	15	ASSQDNGGPRHNEQF
TRBV7-3	18	ASSFPPRQGRPLEKAEAF
TRBV12-3/TRBV12-4	11	ASSPRGIYGYT
TRBV2	10	ASSVSGWGYT
TRBV9	12	ASSVTSTIYEQF
TRBV6-5	11	ASSPGDHAEAF
TRBV11-2	13	ASSLGLASTDTQY
TRBV28	9	ASSSPSGGD
TRBV11-3	16	ASSPGTGAGDGNTEAF
TRBV6-5	12	ASSFGSSTDTQY
TRBV27	11	ASRRDSYYGYT
TRBV7-9	14	ASSLGLSGGTGELF
TRBV7-3	14	ASTFHYLQKRQPQH
TRBV2	11	ASSEVGTVEAF
TRBV2	12	ASDRTGGNTEAF
TRBV7-2	12	ASSFDRGTYGYT
TRBV7-9	14	ASSLDRRDGLEKLF
TRBV5-1	13	ASSSGVGPQETQY
TRBV19	12	ASRATGKTYEQY
TRBV5-6	11	ASRMTGNYEQY
TRBV12-3/TRBV12-4	11	ASYQRQGAEAF
TRBV28	14	ASSFPRGETNYGYT
TRBV6-5	14	ASSYSSGQRNTEAF